Detailed here is one TCR beta chain. Antigen: not known. This entry is derived from a study of a mutant IDH1 vaccine in newly diagnosed glioma. The CDR3 has 15 residues. CDR1 is SGHNT and CDR2 is YYREEE in the germline V gene (reference sequence). Trimming removed 1 base at V and 4 bases at J, with 14 bases between. Time point noted: week 23, last vaccination. Vaccinated patients received 300 ug of mutant IDH1 20-mer peptide per dose, with topical imiquimod. Sequencing was performed with immunoSEQ multiplex PCR; in TCRdb, only in-frame clones are kept and a portion is missing. Counted here are approximately 67,000 clones, over 75% occurring once; the ten biggest clones make up less than 15%.

The chain links TRBV5-4 to TRBJ1-2; tentative D call: TRBD1 (5 bases). The sequence was collected from a man aged 18 to 35 with glioma. The material was PBMCs, obtained from a glioma patient whose treatment included an IDH1 peptide vaccine. This CDR3 reads CASSLWGGVGYGYTF. The CDR3 nucleotides read TGTGCCAGCAGCTTGTGGGGCGGTGTGGGCTATGGCTACACCTTC.